This T cell receptor beta chain stems from a study of blood T cell repertoires in COVID-19. In the authors' methods: By means of reference gene primer amplification, nucleated cell counts were estimated. The repertoire was sequenced with immunoSEQ multiplex PCR; TCRdb's copy has only in-frame clones and lacks some. The V and J calls and clone size were taken over from that table, and D and trimming were inferred from the DNA. The sample yields 200,000 to 250,000 clones, about four fifths seen once. Germline V gene data show CDR1 as SGHVS and CDR2 as FNYEAQ. Deletions cut 1 base from V and 0 bases from J, with 16 bases between. The CDR3 extends over 18 amino acids.

This chain links TRBV7-6 with TRBJ1-3; D remains unclear. The TCR was taken from a woman at least 80 years old with acute or convalescent COVID-19. The sample consisted of peripheral blood. CDR3: CASSLVGLTTYSGNTIYF. CDR3 bases: TGTGCCAGCAGCTTAGTAGGCTTGACAACCTACTCTGGAAACACCATATATTTT.